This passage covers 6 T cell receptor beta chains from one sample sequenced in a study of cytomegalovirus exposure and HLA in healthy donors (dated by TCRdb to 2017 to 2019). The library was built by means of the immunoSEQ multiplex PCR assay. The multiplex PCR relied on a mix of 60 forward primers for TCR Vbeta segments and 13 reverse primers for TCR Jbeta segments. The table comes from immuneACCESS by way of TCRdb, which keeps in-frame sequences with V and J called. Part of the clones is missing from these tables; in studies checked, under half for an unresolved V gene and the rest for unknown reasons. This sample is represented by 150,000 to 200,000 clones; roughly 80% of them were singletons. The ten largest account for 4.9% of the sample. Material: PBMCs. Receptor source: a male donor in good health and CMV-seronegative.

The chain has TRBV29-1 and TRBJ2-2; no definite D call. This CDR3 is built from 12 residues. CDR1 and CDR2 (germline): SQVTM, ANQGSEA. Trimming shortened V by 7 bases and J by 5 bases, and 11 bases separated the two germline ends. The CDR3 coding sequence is TGCAGCGCTCCTCTCGGTACCGGGGAGCTGTTTTTT. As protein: CSAPLGTGELFF.

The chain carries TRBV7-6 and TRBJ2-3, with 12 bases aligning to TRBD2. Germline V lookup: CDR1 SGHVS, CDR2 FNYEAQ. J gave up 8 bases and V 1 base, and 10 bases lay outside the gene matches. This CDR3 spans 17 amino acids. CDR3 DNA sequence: TGTGCCAGCAGCTTAGGCGCTAGCGGGGGGGCCTATAGTACGCAGTATTTT. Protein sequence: CASSLGASGGAYSTQYF. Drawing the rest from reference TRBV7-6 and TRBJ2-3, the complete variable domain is GAGVSQSPRYKVTKRGQDVALRCDPISGHVSLYWYRQALGQGPEFLTYFNYEAQQDKSGLPNDRFSAERPEGSISTLTIQRTEQRDSAMYRCASSLGASGGAYSTQYFGPGTRLTVL.

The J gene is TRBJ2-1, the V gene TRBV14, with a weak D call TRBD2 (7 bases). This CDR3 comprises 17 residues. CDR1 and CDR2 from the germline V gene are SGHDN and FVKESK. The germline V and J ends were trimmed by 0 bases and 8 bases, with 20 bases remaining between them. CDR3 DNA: TGTGCCAGCAGCCAAGATGGGCCGGGGGGCTTGAGGGATGAGCAGTTCTTC. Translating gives CASSQDGPGGLRDEQFF.

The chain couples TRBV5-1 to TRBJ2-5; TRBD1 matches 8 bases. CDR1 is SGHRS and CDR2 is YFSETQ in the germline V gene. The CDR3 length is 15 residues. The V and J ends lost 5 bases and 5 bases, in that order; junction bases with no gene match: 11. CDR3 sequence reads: CASSYQGALEETQYF. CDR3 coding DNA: TGCGCCAGCAGTTATCAGGGGGCTTTGGAGGAGACCCAGTACTTC.

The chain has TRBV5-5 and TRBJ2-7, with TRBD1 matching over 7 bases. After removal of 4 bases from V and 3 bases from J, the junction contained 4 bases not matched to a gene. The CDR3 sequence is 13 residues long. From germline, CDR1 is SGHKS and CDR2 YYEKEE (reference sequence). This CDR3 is CASSIQGIYEQYF. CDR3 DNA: TGTGCCAGCAGCATACAGGGGATCTACGAGCAGTACTTC. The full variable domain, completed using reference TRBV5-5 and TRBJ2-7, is DAGVTQSPTHLIKTRGQQVTLRCSPISGHKSVSWYQQVLGQGPQFIFQYYEKEERGRGNFPDRFSARQFPNYSSELNVNALLLGDSALYLCASSIQGIYEQYFGPGTRLTVT.

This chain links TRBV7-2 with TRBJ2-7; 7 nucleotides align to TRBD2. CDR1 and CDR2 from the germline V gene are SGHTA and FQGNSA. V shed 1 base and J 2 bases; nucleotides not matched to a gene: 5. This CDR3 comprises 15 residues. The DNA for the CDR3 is TGTGCCAGCAGCTTAGGATCTAGCGGCCCCTACGAGCAGTACTTC. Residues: CASSLGSSGPYEQYF.